Listed here are 9 T cell receptor beta chains from one sample, sequenced in a study of blood T cells in healthy people across ages. Combining a sample-barcoded 5' primer with a J-beta primer mix, a second PCR ran for 7 to 11 cycles. TCRdb reprocessed the 5' RACE reads via MiXCR and lists one record per CDR3 protein. The sample yields 1 million or so distinct CDR3 sequences, around 25% seen once. These same records also appear under a second study, on T cells of mothers and their children.

The sequenced material came from blood. The receptors come from a girl aged 2 to 9 in good health.

Comments on this clonotype: The germline gene is not matched at one end of the junction; a read error may be the cause. The chain is built from TRBV5-1 and TRBJ2-7; possibly TRBD2 for D (5 bases). Looked up from germline, CDR1 is SGHRS and CDR2 is YFSETQ. The CDR3 is 11 residues long. In DNA form, the CDR3 reads TGTGCCAGCAGTTTTAGCGACGAGCAGTACTTC. Translation gives CASSFSDEQYF.

V usage is TRBV27 and J usage is TRBJ1-4, with D perhaps TRBD1 (5 bases). Germline CDR1 is MNHEY and CDR2 is SMNVEV (reference sequence). V was pared by 5 bases and J by 5 bases, with 15 bases between. The CDR3 length is 15 residues. CDR3 region: CASSPEFRGNEKLFF. CDR3 DNA sequence: TGTGCCAGCAGTCCCGAGTTTCGGGGCAATGAAAAACTGTTTTTT.

CDR3 DNA: TGCAGCGTTGAAGGACCCCTAGACAGGGGCGGAGAGACCCAGTACTTC. Translating gives CSVEGPLDRGGETQYF. V is TRBV29-1 and J is TRBJ2-5, with TRBD1 matching over 8 bases. The germline V gene encodes CDR1 SQVTM and CDR2 ANQGSEA. CDR3 length: 16 residues. V shed 1 base and J 4 bases; nucleotides not matched to a gene: 11.

This clonotype has just a few counts. The rearrangement links TRBV4-1 to TRBJ2-7, with 15 bases identical to TRBD2. The DNA end lines up better with TRBJ2-1; the J call may be wrong. The germline V gene encodes CDR1 MGHRA and CDR2 YSYEKL. The CDR3 contains 17 residues. The CDR3 region is CASSFRTSGRVLNEQFF. The CDR3 nucleotides are TGCGCCAGCAGCTTCCGGACTAGCGGGAGGGTCTTGAATGAGCAGTTCTTC.

J is TRBJ2-7 and V is TRBV14, with D unclear. V lost 4 bases and J lost 0, with 13 bases in between. Germline V gene data show CDR1 as SGHDN and CDR2 as FVKESK. This CDR3 is 15 amino acids long. The CDR3 sequence: CASSRTSSSSYEQYF. Here the CDR3 DNA reads TGTGCCAGCAGCCGGACCTCCTCCAGCTCCTACGAGCAGTACTTC.

This chain connects TRBV5-1 to TRBJ2-1; the D gene is possibly TRBD2 (6 bases). The germline CDR1 and CDR2 sequences are SGHRS and YFSETQ. The V end lost 2 bases, the J end lost 7 bases, and 7 bases lay between the germline ends. The CDR3 covers 12 residues. In DNA form, the CDR3 reads TGCGCCAGCAGCTTTGCGGGAAATGAGCAGTTCTTC. Protein sequence: CASSFAGNEQFF.

The rearrangement joins TRBV10-3 to TRBJ2-5; tentative D call: TRBD2 (6 bases). The CDR3 totals 16 residues. With 4 bases removed from V and 4 bases from J, the gap between germline ends came to 19 bases. Germline CDR1 ENHRY, CDR2 SYGVKD. CDR3 in amino acids: CAISVYGLLAPETQYF. The CDR3 nucleotides are TGTGCCATCAGTGTGTATGGGCTACTAGCCCCAGAGACCCAGTACTTC.

The table lists this clonotype with a count of one. The chain links TRBV23-1 to TRBJ2-3, with D possibly matching TRBD1 (5 bases). TRBV23-1 is filed as an ORF, its function uncertain. Trimming took off 10 bases at V and 1 base at J, with 15 bases between the two ends. The CDR3 contains 14 residues. CDR3 loop: CATIGDSGTDTQYF. The CDR3 region has the DNA TGCGCCACCATTGGAGACAGCGGCACAGATACGCAGTATTTT.

V and J are TRBV4-1 and TRBJ1-2; TRBD1 might be the D (6 bases). V was clipped by 0 bases and J by 3 bases, with 11 bases between them. There are 15 residues in the CDR3. Per germline, CDR1 MGHRA and CDR2 YSYEKL. The CDR3 is CASSQDPQGHYGYTF. The CDR3 DNA reads as TGCGCCAGCAGCCAAGACCCCCAGGGGCACTATGGCTACACCTTC.